This entry concerns a single TCR beta chain. Original methodology: Amplification from reference gene primers served as the basis for estimated nucleated cell counts. Measured with immunoSEQ multiplex PCR; TCRdb has only the in-frame clones, and not every one. The D gene and trimming were derived from the DNA, and the V and J assignments and clone size from that table. The sample records some 140,000 clones, around 79% being singletons. These data belong to a study of blood T cell repertoires in COVID-19. In the study overall: Samples of COVID-19 (acute and convalescent) were obtained from the United States, Italy and Spain. T cells, B-cell-depleted T cells, or PBMCs supplied cDNA or gDNA.

CDR1 MNHEY and CDR2 SMNVEV come from the germline V gene (reference sequence). The CDR3 is 15 residues long. Trimming removed 2 bases from V and 5 bases from J; junction bases left unmatched: 5. The chain is built from TRBV27 and TRBJ2-1; TRBD2 aligns across 8 bases. The sequenced sample was peripheral blood. The source of this sequence is a man in his fifties or sixties with acute or convalescent COVID-19. CDR3 sequence reads: CASSLRTSGNNEQFF. The DNA of the CDR3 is TGTGCCAGCAGTTTAAGAACTAGCGGTAACAATGAGCAGTTCTTC.